A single sample gave rise to the 30 T cell receptor beta chains below, sequenced in a study of blood T cell repertoires in COVID-19. Data came from immunoSEQ multiplex PCR; TCRdb stores just in-frame clones and leaves some out. Altogether about 130,000 clones are present, approximately 80% being singletons, with the ten largest covering roughly an eighth. Sequencing was done on a sample of peripheral blood. Receptors originate from a woman in her sixties with acute or convalescent COVID-19.

The V gene is TRBV6-4, the J gene TRBJ2-1; D remains unclear. Per the germline V gene, CDR1 is MRHNA and CDR2 is SNTAGT. The CDR3 loop spans 9 amino acids. V was shortened by 5 bases and J by 9 bases, with 2 bases between the two germline ends. The CDR3 nucleotides read TGTGCCAGCAGTCTTGAGCAGTTCTTC. It yields the protein CASSLEQFF.

The V call is TRBV2, the J call TRBJ1-4, with D possibly being TRBD1 (5 bases). Germline lookup yields CDR1 SNHLY and CDR2 FYNNEI. V lost 4 bases and J 7 bases, leaving 13 bases between the germline ends. CDR3 size: 14 residues. CDR3 DNA: TGTGCCAGCAGTGCGCAGGGAAAGAGTGAAAAACTGTTTTTT. It is translated as CASSAQGKSEKLFF.

The chain joins TRBV24-1 to TRBJ2-5; TRBD2 might be the D (5 bases). Germline lookup yields CDR1 KGHDR and CDR2 SFDVKD. Trimming cost V 5 bases and J 5 bases, with 17 bases left between them. The CDR3 covers 15 residues. CDR3 residues: CATSGVSSFPETQYF. For the CDR3, the DNA is TGTGCCACCAGTGGTGTATCTAGCTTTCCGGAGACCCAGTACTTC.

The chain recombines TRBV27 with TRBJ1-1; 9 bases fit TRBD1. The V and J ends lost 8 bases and 6 bases, in that order; junction bases with no gene match: 10. CDR3 length: 14 residues. Germline V gene lookup returns CDR1 MNHEY and CDR2 SMNVEV (reference sequence). In nucleotides, the CDR3 is TGTGCCAGCGGAGACAGGGGGGGATATTCTGAAGCTTTCTTT. Protein product: CASGDRGGYSEAFF.

The chain carries TRBV19 and TRBJ2-1; 7 nucleotides align to TRBD1. Germline lookup yields CDR1 LNHDA and CDR2 SQIVND (reference sequence). Germline trimming cut 1 base from V and 6 bases from J; bases unmatched to any gene: 6. The CDR3 has 15 residues. CDR3 sequence: CASSIVGTAANEQFF. The CDR3 bases are TGTGCCAGTAGTATAGTAGGGACAGCGGCCAATGAGCAGTTCTTC.

J is TRBJ1-1 and V is TRBV30; the D gene is possibly TRBD1 (6 bases). V lost 7 bases to trimming and J lost 5 bases, with 17 bases between them. This CDR3 is built from 13 residues. The germline CDR1 and CDR2 sequences are GTSNPN and SVGIG (reference sequence). CDR3 loop: CASSSHRETEAFF. The CDR3 DNA reads TGTGCCTCCTCATCCCACAGGGAAACTGAAGCTTTCTTT.

The J gene is TRBJ1-4, the V gene TRBV25-1, with TRBD1 as a possible D gene (6 bases). The V and J ends lost 4 bases and 6 bases respectively, with 12 bases between them. The CDR3 runs to 14 residues. The V gene's germline CDR1 is MGHDK and CDR2 SYGVNS. CDR3 sequence reads: CASSGWTAHEKLFF. CDR3 in DNA: TGTGCCAGCAGTGGCTGGACAGCCCATGAAAAACTGTTTTTT.

V usage is TRBV5-4 and J usage is TRBJ2-7, with TRBD1 matching 10 bases. CDR3 length: 14 amino acids. Germline V lookup: CDR1 SGHNT, CDR2 YYREEE (reference sequence). The V gene end was trimmed by 2 bases and the J gene end by 3 bases; junction bases not matched to a gene: 2. CDR3 in amino acids: CASSFGQGGYEQYF. CDR3 nucleotide sequence: TGTGCCAGCAGCTTTGGACAGGGGGGCTACGAGCAGTACTTC.

V usage is TRBV19 and J usage is TRBJ1-6; 8 nucleotides match TRBD1. The length of the CDR3 is 14 residues. J lost 8 bases, V lost 5 bases, and 5 bases had no gene match. Germline V gives CDR1 LNHDA, CDR2 SQIVND (reference sequence). The CDR3 sequence: CASSLTGGDSPLHF. The DNA of the CDR3 is TGTGCCAGTAGTTTAACAGGGGGAGATTCACCCCTCCACTTT.

The J gene is TRBJ2-1, the V gene TRBV7-6; TRBD2 agrees at 9 bases. CDR1 and CDR2 from the germline V gene are SGHVS and FNYEAQ. CDR3 length equals 16 residues. Trimming took 1 base from V and 2 from J; bases not matched to a gene: 3. The CDR3 region is CASSLVGGGAYNEQFF. DNA for the CDR3: TGTGCCAGCAGCTTAGTTGGCGGGGGGGCCTACAATGAGCAGTTCTTC.

This clone was detected only once. V is TRBV25-1 and J is TRBJ1-2; 8 nucleotides line up with TRBD1. Germline V lookup: CDR1 MGHDK, CDR2 SYGVNS. The CDR3 contains 15 residues. V was pared by 7 bases and J by 2 bases, with 9 bases of the junction left unmatched. The CDR3 here is CASNGQGAGNYGYTF. Here the CDR3 DNA reads TGTGCCAGCAACGGGCAGGGGGCAGGGAACTATGGCTACACCTTC.

The rearrangement uses TRBV30 and TRBJ2-7; tentative D call: TRBD1 (6 bases). Trimming pared 8 bases from V and 2 bases from J, leaving 13 bases between. Germline CDR1 is GTSNPN and CDR2 is SVGIG (reference sequence). The CDR3 has 12 residues. The chain's CDR3 is CAGETGPYEQYF. The CDR3 coding sequence is TGTGCCGGGGAGACAGGTCCCTACGAGCAGTACTTC.

This rearrangement joins TRBV30 to TRBJ1-2; 7 bases agree with TRBD1. This CDR3 is built from 14 residues. After removal of 3 bases from V and 2 bases from J, the junction contained 6 bases not matched to a gene. CDR1 and CDR2 from the germline V gene are GTSNPN and SVGIG (reference sequence). The CDR3 sequence: CAWSPGQKNYGYTF. As DNA, the CDR3 is TGTGCCTGGAGCCCGGGACAGAAAAACTATGGCTACACCTTC.

The chain is built from TRBV5-6 and TRBJ1-1, with TRBD1 as a possible D gene (6 bases). V was shortened by 5 bases and J by 1 base, with 15 bases between the two germline ends. The CDR3 has 15 amino acids. CDR1 is SGHDT, CDR2 YYEEEE, per germline. CDR3 sequence reads: CASRPRDTRNTEAFF. CDR3 nucleotide sequence: TGTGCCAGCAGGCCCCGGGACACCAGGAACACTGAAGCTTTCTTT.

The chain combines TRBV27 with TRBJ2-3, with D hard to call. Trimming took off 3 bases at V and 5 bases at J, with 9 bases between the two ends. The CDR3 is 13 residues long. CDR1 is MNHEY, CDR2 SMNVEV, per germline (reference sequence). CDR3 nucleotide sequence: TGTGCCAGCAGTTTTCTGGCCCAAGATACGCAGTATTTT. Its protein is CASSFLAQDTQYF.

The gene calls are TRBV6-6 and TRBJ1-5; 11 bases fit TRBD1. CDR3 size: 14 residues. Per the germline V gene, CDR1 is MNHNY and CDR2 is SVGAGI (reference sequence). The V and J ends lost 4 bases and 7 bases, in that order; junction bases with no gene match: 3. The CDR3 DNA reads as TGTGCCAGCAGTTTGGGACAGGGGGTACAGCCCCAGCATTTT. It yields the protein CASSLGQGVQPQHF.

V is TRBV11-2 and J is TRBJ2-3; D perhaps matches TRBD2 (5 bases). The V gene lost 5 bases and the J gene lost 5 bases, with 11 bases spanning the gap. CDR1 is SGHAT and CDR2 is FQNNGV in the germline V gene. The CDR3 consists of 13 residues. The CDR3 DNA is TGTGCCAGCAGCACTAGTGCGGTAGATACGCAGTATTTT. Protein sequence: CASSTSAVDTQYF.

This chain connects TRBV6-1 to TRBJ1-1, with 9 bases identical to TRBD1. This CDR3 spans 17 amino acids. The germline V gene has CDR1 MNHNS and CDR2 SASEGT. V lost 0 bases to trimming and J lost 0 bases; unmatched junction nucleotides: 5. The CDR3 sequence is CASSEATGGNMNTEAFF. The CDR3 DNA follows: TGTGCCAGCAGTGAAGCGACAGGGGGAAATATGAACACTGAAGCTTTCTTT.

This chain joins TRBV7-8 and TRBJ2-5; 9 positions match TRBD2. V dropped 1 base and J dropped 2; count of bases not matched to a gene: 8. The CDR3 runs to 17 residues. Germline assignment: CDR1 SGHVS and CDR2 FQNEAQ. CDR3 residues: CASSLGGLAGPQETQYF. The CDR3 DNA reads TGTGCCAGCAGCTTAGGTGGTCTAGCGGGGCCTCAAGAGACCCAGTACTTC.

This rearrangement joins TRBV3-1 (or the pseudogene TRBV3-2) to TRBJ1-2, with 9 bases lining up with TRBD1. The germline V gene has CDR1 LGHDT and CDR2 YNNKEL (reference sequence). CDR3 length: 14 amino acids. Unmatched junction bases numbered 1, after V lost 4 bases and J lost 1 base. The CDR3: CASSRQGVNYGYTF. CDR3 nucleotide sequence: TGTGCCAGCAGCCGACAGGGGGTTAACTATGGCTACACCTTC.

Only a few counts were recorded for this clone. The genes are TRBV30 and TRBJ1-5; 9 bases agree with TRBD1. The CDR3 is 17 amino acids. In germline, CDR1 is GTSNPN, CDR2 SVGIG (reference sequence). J was trimmed by 5 bases and V by 3 bases; bases with no gene match: 14. CDR3 sequence (DNA): TGTGCCTGGAGCCCAATGACAGGGGGAATGATCGATCAGCCCCAGCATTTT. Translation gives CAWSPMTGGMIDQPQHF.

The J gene is TRBJ1-3, the V gene TRBV3-1 (or the pseudogene TRBV3-2); 9 nucleotides align to TRBD1. This CDR3 has 15 amino acids. The ends lost 4 bases at V and 3 bases at J; junction bases unmatched: 4. Germline CDR1 LGHDT, CDR2 YNNKEL (reference sequence). CDR3 region: CASSRTGVGGNTIYF. The CDR3 coding sequence is TGTGCCAGCAGCCGGACAGGGGTTGGTGGAAACACCATATATTTT.

The gene calls are TRBV12-3 or TRBV12-4 and TRBJ2-2; no clear D gene. V was shortened by 6 bases and J by 5 bases, with 10 bases between the two germline ends. The CDR3 contains 13 residues. The DNA for the CDR3 is TGTGCCAGCAGCCCTATATCAACCGGGGAGCTGTTTTTT. It codes for CASSPISTGELFF.

The V call is TRBV6-1, the J call TRBJ2-7; a possible D gene is TRBD2 (5 bases). The CDR3 consists of 14 residues. The ends were cut back, 3 bases at V and 0 bases at J, with 9 bases in the middle. Per germline, CDR1 MNHNS and CDR2 SASEGT. This chain's CDR3 is CASSDGESSYEQYF. The DNA of the CDR3 is TGTGCCAGCAGTGATGGGGAGTCCTCCTACGAGCAGTACTTC.

The V and J genes are TRBV12-5 and TRBJ1-4; the D is unclear. In germline, CDR1 is LGHNT, CDR2 FRNRAP. Trimming took off 1 base at V and 11 bases at J, with 11 bases between the two ends. This CDR3 is 13 amino acids long. This CDR3 is CASGLALDQKLFF. For the CDR3, the DNA is TGTGCTAGTGGTTTGGCGCTAGACCAGAAACTGTTTTTT.

The chain joins TRBV5-1 to TRBJ2-7; weak D call: TRBD1 (5 bases). V was shortened by 6 bases and J by 0 bases, with 13 bases between the two germline ends. This CDR3 is 14 amino acids long. From germline, CDR1 is SGHRS and CDR2 YFSETQ. The CDR3 sequence: CASKIQGSSYEQYF. As DNA, the CDR3 is TGCGCCAGCAAGATTCAGGGTTCCTCCTACGAGCAGTACTTC.

V is TRBV5-4 and J is TRBJ1-2; 9 bases align to TRBD1. Germline lookup yields CDR1 SGHNT and CDR2 YYREEE (reference sequence). The CDR3 has 16 amino acids. J lost 3 bases, V lost 4 bases, and 10 bases had no gene match. The CDR3 here is CASSGGTGWRDYGYTF. CDR3 in DNA: TGTGCCAGCAGCGGGGGGACAGGGTGGAGGGACTATGGCTACACCTTC.

The rearrangement links TRBV19 to TRBJ2-3, with 13 nucleotides matching TRBD2. CDR1 LNHDA and CDR2 SQIVND come from the germline V gene (reference sequence). Trimming removed 11 bases from V and 1 base from J; junction bases left unmatched: 15. CDR3 length: 18 residues. The chain's CDR3 is CASRSGGLAGDGTDTQYF. CDR3 coding DNA: TGTGCCTCCAGATCCGGTGGACTAGCGGGGGACGGCACAGATACGCAGTATTTT.

This chain connects TRBV9 to TRBJ1-3; maybe TRBD1 (5 bases). Germline V gene lookup returns CDR1 SGDLS and CDR2 YYNGEE. Trimming pared 4 bases from V and 2 bases from J, leaving 13 bases between. This CDR3 is built from 15 residues. This CDR3 reads CASSSRTGPGNTIYF. The CDR3 DNA follows: TGTGCCAGCAGCTCCCGAACAGGCCCTGGAAACACCATATATTTT.

This chain connects TRBV24-1 to TRBJ2-5; 9 bases align to TRBD1. CDR3 length: 12 amino acids. The germline V gene has CDR1 KGHDR and CDR2 SFDVKD. V shed 7 bases, J shed 4 bases, and the junction held 0 bases outside the gene matches. The CDR3 DNA sequence: TGTGCCACCAGGGGACAGGGAGAGACCCAGTACTTC. It codes for CATRGQGETQYF.